This T cell receptor (beta chain) was documented in a study of identical twins. TCRdb ran MiXCR on the 5' RACE reads and lists one entry per CDR3 protein. Here the sample spans 450,000 or so distinct CDR3 sequences, roughly 26% being singletons. Looked up from germline, CDR1 is MNHEY and CDR2 is SMNVEV (reference sequence). V lost 6 bases to trimming and J lost 5 bases; unmatched junction nucleotides: 7. The CDR3 sequence is 14 residues long. In addition, the sample was reused for a study of T cells expressing NK-cell markers.

The V call is TRBV27, the J call TRBJ2-5; 9 bases match TRBD1. The TCR was taken from a woman under 30 in good health. The sequenced sample was CD4+ T cells sorted from blood. DNA for the CDR3: TGTGCCAGCAGCCGACAGGGGGTGCGGGAGACCCAGTACTTC. Protein product: CASSRQGVRETQYF.